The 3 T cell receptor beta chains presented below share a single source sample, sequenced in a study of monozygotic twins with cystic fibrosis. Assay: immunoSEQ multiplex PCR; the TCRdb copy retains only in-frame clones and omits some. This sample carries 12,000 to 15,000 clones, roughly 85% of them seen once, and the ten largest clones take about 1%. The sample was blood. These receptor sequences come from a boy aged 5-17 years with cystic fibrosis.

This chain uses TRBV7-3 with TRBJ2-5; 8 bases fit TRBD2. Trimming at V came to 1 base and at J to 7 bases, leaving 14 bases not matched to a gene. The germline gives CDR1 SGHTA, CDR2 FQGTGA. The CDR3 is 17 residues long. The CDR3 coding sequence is TGTGCCAGCAGCTTAAACCTAGCGGGCGACTCACAGTGGACCCAGTACTTC. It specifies CASSLNLAGDSQWTQYF.

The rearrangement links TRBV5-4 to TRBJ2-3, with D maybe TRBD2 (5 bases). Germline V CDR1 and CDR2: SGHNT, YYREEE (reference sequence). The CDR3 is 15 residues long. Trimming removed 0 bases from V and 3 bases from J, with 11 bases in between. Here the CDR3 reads CASSLDRGFTDTQYF. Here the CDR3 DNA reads TGTGCCAGCAGCTTGGACCGGGGATTTACAGATACGCAGTATTTT.

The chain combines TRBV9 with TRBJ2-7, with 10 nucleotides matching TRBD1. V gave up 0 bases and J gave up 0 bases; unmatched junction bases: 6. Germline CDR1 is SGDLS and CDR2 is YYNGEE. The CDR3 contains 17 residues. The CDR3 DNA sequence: TGTGCCAGCAGCGTAGTGTGGGACAGGGGTAGCTCCTACGAGCAGTACTTC. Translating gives CASSVVWDRGSSYEQYF.